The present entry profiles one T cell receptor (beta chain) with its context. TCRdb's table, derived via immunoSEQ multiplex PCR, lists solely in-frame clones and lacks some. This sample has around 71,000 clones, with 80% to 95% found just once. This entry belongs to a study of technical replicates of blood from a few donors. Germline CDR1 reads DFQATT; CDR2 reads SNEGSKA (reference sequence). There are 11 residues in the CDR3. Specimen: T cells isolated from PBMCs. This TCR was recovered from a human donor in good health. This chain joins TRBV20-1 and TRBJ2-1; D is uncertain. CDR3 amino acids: CSRPTTSEQFF. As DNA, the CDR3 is TGCAGCCGACCCACTACGAGCGAGCAGTTCTTC.